Presented here are 23 T cell receptor beta chains from one specimen sequenced in a study of cytomegalovirus exposure and HLA in healthy donors. Researchers ran the PCR with 60 Vbeta and 13 Jbeta primers. Profiled with immunoSEQ multiplex PCR; TCRdb holds only in-frame clones, not every one. The table lists 150,000 to 200,000 clones, more than 65% of them singletons. Sample: PBMCs. All receptors come from a woman between 50 and 59 years old in good health and CMV-seronegative.

The chain has TRBV18 and TRBJ2-2; D is perhaps TRBD2 (6 bases). This CDR3 is built from 17 residues. CDR1 is KGHSH, CDR2 LQKENI, per germline. V shed 3 bases and J shed 2 bases, with 16 bases lying between them. The CDR3 protein is CASSPSGDSGNTGELFF. The CDR3, as DNA: TGTGCCAGCTCACCGTCCGGGGATAGCGGCAACACCGGGGAGCTGTTTTTT.

There are a few counts of this clone. The J gene is TRBJ1-5, the V gene TRBV30, with D possibly matching TRBD1 (5 bases). CDR3 length equals 12 residues. CDR1 is GTSNPN and CDR2 is SVGIG in the germline V gene (reference sequence). V was clipped by 5 bases and J by 7 bases, with 12 bases between them. CDR3 protein: CAWDSYGQPQHF. The CDR3 nucleotides read TGTGCCTGGGACAGCTATGGGCAGCCCCAGCATTTT.

This rearrangement joins TRBV28 to TRBJ2-7; 8 bases align to TRBD2. The CDR3 is 14 amino acids. The ends lost 6 bases at V and 4 bases at J; junction bases unmatched: 8. The germline V gene encodes CDR1 MDHEN and CDR2 SYDVKM. In DNA form, the CDR3 reads TGTGCCAGCAGAGGTGCGGGGGGATTGTACGAGCAGTACTTC. It encodes CASRGAGGLYEQYF.

This chain connects TRBV5-1 to TRBJ2-2; 11 bases are shared with TRBD1. In germline, CDR1 is SGHRS, CDR2 YFSETQ. The CDR3 spans 15 residues. Trimming took 4 bases from V and 6 from J; bases not matched to a gene: 5. DNA of the CDR3: TGCGCCAGCAGCCCAAGGACAGGGGGCGCCGGGGAGCTGTTTTTT. Translated: CASSPRTGGAGELFF.

This chain links TRBV28 with TRBJ1-2, with TRBD1 as a possible D gene (6 bases). V was cut by 3 bases and J by 1 base, with 12 bases left in between. The CDR3 runs to 15 residues. Germline V gives CDR1 MDHEN, CDR2 SYDVKM. CDR3 bases: TGTGCCAGCAGTTTTAACAGGGAAAGTAACTATGGCTACACCTTC. Translated: CASSFNRESNYGYTF.

The chain couples TRBV7-9 to TRBJ2-3; a possible D gene is TRBD1 (6 bases). V lost 4 bases to trimming and J lost 3 bases, with 14 bases between them. There are 15 residues in the CDR3. Germline V gene data show CDR1 as SEHNR and CDR2 as FQNEAQ (reference sequence). CDR3 bases: TGTGCCAGCAGCTCCAGGGGCGAAGGGACAGATACGCAGTATTTT. It is translated as CASSSRGEGTDTQYF.

The chain has TRBV9 and TRBJ1-3; a possible D gene is TRBD1 (6 bases). The germline CDR1 and CDR2 sequences are SGDLS and YYNGEE. Trimming shortened V by 0 bases and J by 4 bases, and 11 bases separated the two germline ends. This CDR3 has 15 residues. This CDR3 reads CASSVEAGTGNTIYF. In DNA, the CDR3 is TGTGCCAGCAGCGTAGAGGCCGGGACAGGAAACACCATATATTTT.

In DNA, the CDR3 is TGTGCCAGCTCACCACCTTTCCAGGGTAATGTGTACACCGGGGAGCTGTTTTTT. The encoded protein is CASSPPFQGNVYTGELFF. This chain connects TRBV18 to TRBJ2-2, with D possibly being TRBD1 (5 bases). The CDR3 has 18 amino acids. Trimming cost V 0 bases and J 3 bases, with 17 bases left between them. The germline CDR1 and CDR2 sequences are KGHSH and LQKENI.

The V call is TRBV2, the J call TRBJ2-2; D unclear. Trimming removed 3 bases from V and 6 bases from J, with 5 bases in between. Germline values: CDR1 SNHLY, CDR2 FYNNEI. The CDR3 runs to 12 residues. CDR3 in DNA: TGTGCCAGCAGTGACCCTTCCGGGGAGCTGTTTTTT. Translation gives CASSDPSGELFF.

The V and J genes are TRBV19 and TRBJ1-4, with D hard to call. The CDR3 has 15 residues. Germline values: CDR1 LNHDA, CDR2 SQIVND (reference sequence). V lost 1 base to trimming and J lost 4 bases, with 10 bases between them. For the CDR3, the DNA is TGTGCCAGTAGTATAGGAGGGCGGGGTAATGAAAAACTGTTTTTT. Its protein product is CASSIGGRGNEKLFF.

Here the CDR3 reads CATSGGSNEQFF. CDR3 DNA: TGTGCTACTAGCGGGGGCTCCAATGAGCAGTTCTTC. This rearrangement joins TRBV10-3 to TRBJ2-1, with 11 bases matching TRBD2. The length of the CDR3 is 12 residues. Germline CDR1 and CDR2: ENHRY and SYGVKD.

The chain carries TRBV6-5 and TRBJ2-7, with D possibly being TRBD2 (6 bases). The CDR3 loop spans 14 amino acids. Trimming stripped 5 bases from V and 2 bases from J, with 13 bases between. CDR1 and CDR2 (germline): MNHEY, SVGAGI. The CDR3 DNA reads as TGTGCCAGCAGTACGGGGGACTCAACCTACGAGCAGTACTTC. Its protein product is CASSTGDSTYEQYF.

The V call is TRBV27, the J call TRBJ2-4; 10 nucleotides line up with TRBD1. J was trimmed by 1 base and V by 3 bases; bases with no gene match: 0. CDR1 and CDR2 from the germline V gene are MNHEY and SMNVEV (reference sequence). This CDR3 contains 15 residues. The CDR3 DNA reads as TGTGCCAGCAGTTTGGGACAGGGGGCCAAAAACATTCAGTACTTC. It is translated as CASSLGQGAKNIQYF.

This clone was detected only a few times. CDR3 sequence (DNA): TGTGCCAGCAGCCACGGGAGTACCGGGGAGCTGTTTTTT. Translated, it gives CASSHGSTGELFF. This chain links TRBV7-3 with TRBJ2-2, with D maybe TRBD2 (6 bases). The ends were cut back, 5 bases at V and 5 bases at J, with 9 bases in the middle. The CDR3 extends over 13 amino acids. Germline CDR1 and CDR2: SGHTA and FQGTGA.

V is TRBV5-1 and J is TRBJ2-1; 7 nucleotides match TRBD2. The CDR3 sequence is 15 residues long. Germline trimming cut 1 base from V and 5 bases from J; bases unmatched to any gene: 6. Germline lookup yields CDR1 SGHRS and CDR2 YFSETQ. CDR3: CASSLQGTTHNEQFF. The CDR3 region has the DNA TGCGCCAGCAGCTTGCAAGGGACTACACACAATGAGCAGTTCTTC.

The CDR3 DNA is TGTGCCAGTAATCGACAGGAAATCAATCAGCCCCAGCATTTT. It yields the protein CASNRQEINQPQHF. The chain couples TRBV19 to TRBJ1-5, with D maybe TRBD1 (6 bases). The CDR3 extends over 14 amino acids. Germline V lookup: CDR1 LNHDA, CDR2 SQIVND (reference sequence). V was shortened by 7 bases and J by 3 bases, with 13 bases between the two germline ends.

The gene calls are TRBV19 and TRBJ1-2; 9 bases line up with TRBD1. This CDR3 comprises 14 residues. CDR1 is LNHDA and CDR2 is SQIVND in the germline V gene (reference sequence). V was pared by 6 bases and J by 2 bases, with 4 bases of the junction left unmatched. For the CDR3, the DNA is TGTGCCAGTAGCCCGGGACAGGGAAACTATGGCTACACCTTC. Translation: CASSPGQGNYGYTF.

This clone was detected only a few times. The rearrangement uses TRBV7-3 and TRBJ2-1; TRBD1 matches at 8 bases. J lost 5 bases, V lost 2 bases, and 5 bases had no gene match. CDR1 SGHTA and CDR2 FQGTGA come from the germline V gene. This CDR3 region has 15 residues. The CDR3, as DNA: TGTGCCAGCAGCTTACAGGGGGCAATGCACAATGAGCAGTTCTTC. Translated, it gives CASSLQGAMHNEQFF.

The chain combines TRBV19 with TRBJ1-5; D uncertain. Trimming stripped 3 bases from V and 4 bases from J, with 7 bases between. This CDR3 comprises 13 residues. The germline CDR1 and CDR2 sequences are LNHDA and SQIVND (reference sequence). CDR3 region: CASSILGNQPQHF. The CDR3 DNA reads as TGTGCCAGTAGTATTCTAGGAAATCAGCCCCAGCATTTT.

The V gene is TRBV28, the J gene TRBJ1-1, with 9 bases aligning to TRBD1. Germline V gene data show CDR1 as MDHEN and CDR2 as SYDVKM. The CDR3 is made up of 15 amino acids. V shed 5 bases, J shed 5 bases, and the junction held 9 bases outside the gene matches. CDR3 residues: CASSPPGQGRTEAFF. For the CDR3, the DNA is TGTGCCAGCAGTCCTCCGGGACAGGGCCGGACTGAAGCTTTCTTT.

The chain couples TRBV27 to TRBJ1-1; 10 bases agree with TRBD1. Germline V gene sequence: CDR1 MNHEY, CDR2 SMNVEV (reference sequence). V lost 5 bases and J lost 4; bases outside the gene matches: 4. This CDR3 comprises 14 residues. CDR3 sequence: CASSIRTGGTEAFF. In nucleotides, the CDR3 is TGTGCCAGCAGTATCAGGACAGGGGGCACTGAAGCTTTCTTT.

The chain recombines TRBV7-2 with TRBJ1-1; 9 nucleotides align to TRBD1. CDR1 SGHTA and CDR2 FQGNSA come from the germline V gene. This CDR3 is built from 13 residues. Trimming took 5 bases from V and 13 from J; bases not matched to a gene: 11. The CDR3 region is CASSGGTGYWVFF. CDR3 sequence (DNA): TGTGCCAGCAGCGGGGGGACAGGGTATTGGGTTTTCTTT.

This clone was detected a few times. The chain joins TRBV19 to TRBJ1-2, with 7 bases that match TRBD1. With 4 bases clipped from V and 0 bases from J, the junction kept 8 bases outside the gene matches. The CDR3 runs 16 residues. Germline V gives CDR1 LNHDA, CDR2 SQIVND (reference sequence). The CDR3 protein is CASSNRDSRSNYGYTF. Here the CDR3 DNA reads TGTGCCAGTAGTAACCGGGACAGTCGATCTAACTATGGCTACACCTTC.